This TCR beta chain was identified in a study of T cells in Graves' hyperthyroidism and ophthalmopathy. Germline CDR1 KGHSH, CDR2 LQKENI. The V gene lost 1 base and the J gene lost 6 bases, with 10 bases spanning the gap. This CDR3 has 13 amino acids. Authors of the study amplified TCR beta CDR3 regions from RNA transcripts. First-round RT-PCR with HTBI primers amplified the TCR CDR3 region. TCRdb re-analysed the multiplex PCR reads in MiXCR, keeping a single row per CDR3 protein. Of about 290,000 distinct CDR3 sequences listed, around 15% are singletons. This clonotype was observed at least ten times.

J is TRBJ2-7 and V is TRBV18; no reliable D call. The receptor was derived from a woman aged 60-75 years with Graves' ophthalmopathy. The sample was blood. CDR3 DNA sequence: TGTGCCAGCTCACCACGGAGCGACTGCGAGCAGTACTTC. It is translated as CASSPRSDCEQYF. The complete variable domain, with remaining parts taken from reference TRBV18 and TRBJ2-7, reads NAGVMQNPRHLVRRRGQEARLRCSPMKGHSHVYWYRQLPEEGLKFMVYLQKENIIDESGMPKERFSAEFPKEGPSILRIQQVVRGDSAAYFCASSPRSDCEQYFGPGTRLTVT.